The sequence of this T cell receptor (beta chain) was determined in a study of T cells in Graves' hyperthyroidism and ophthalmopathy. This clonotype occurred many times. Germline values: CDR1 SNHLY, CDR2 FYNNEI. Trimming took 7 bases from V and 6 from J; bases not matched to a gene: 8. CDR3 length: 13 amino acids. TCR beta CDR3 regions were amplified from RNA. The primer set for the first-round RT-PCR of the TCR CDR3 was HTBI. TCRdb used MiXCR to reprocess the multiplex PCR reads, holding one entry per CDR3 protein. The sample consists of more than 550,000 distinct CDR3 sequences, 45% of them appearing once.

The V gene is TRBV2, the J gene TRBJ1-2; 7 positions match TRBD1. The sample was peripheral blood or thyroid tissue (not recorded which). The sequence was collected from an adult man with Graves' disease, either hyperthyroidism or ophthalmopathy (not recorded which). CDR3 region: CASTPDRRNGYTF. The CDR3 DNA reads TGTGCCAGCACCCCGGACAGGAGGAATGGCTACACCTTC.